Each of the 30 T cell receptor beta chains below was sequenced from the same sample in a study of cytomegalovirus exposure and HLA in healthy donors. 13 Jbeta primers and 60 Vbeta primers were used for the PCR. The method was immunoSEQ multiplex PCR; TCRdb's version includes in-frame clones alone and lacks a portion of them. The sample carries 120,000 or so clones, around 82% recorded once. Sample: PBMCs. The source of these receptors is a woman aged 40 to 50 in good health and CMV-seropositive.

The chain has TRBV5-1 and TRBJ2-7, with 7 nucleotides matching TRBD2. The CDR3 covers 16 residues. Germline loops: CDR1 SGHRS, CDR2 YFSETQ. V gave up 1 base and J gave up 2 bases; unmatched junction bases: 9. In nucleotides, the CDR3 is TGCGCCAGCAGCTTGATAGGTGGGAGGGGCACCTACGAGCAGTACTTC. Residues: CASSLIGGRGTYEQYF.

V is TRBV5-5 and J is TRBJ2-1, with D hard to call. The germline V gene encodes CDR1 SGHKS and CDR2 YYEKEE (reference sequence). Trimming pared 0 bases from V and 0 bases from J, leaving 13 bases between. The CDR3 runs to 17 residues. CDR3 sequence reads: CASSLVTITSSYNEQFF. For the CDR3, the DNA is TGTGCCAGCAGCTTGGTTACAATCACAAGCTCCTACAATGAGCAGTTCTTC. Combining the CDR3 with reference TRBV5-5 and TRBJ2-1 gives the whole variable domain DAGVTQSPTHLIKTRGQQVTLRCSPISGHKSVSWYQQVLGQGPQFIFQYYEKEERGRGNFPDRFSARQFPNYSSELNVNALLLGDSALYLCASSLVTITSSYNEQFFGPGTRLTVL.

For the CDR3, the DNA is TGTGCCAGCAGCCCAACAGGGGCACGGGAGACCCAGTACTTC. Translated: CASSPTGARETQYF. V is TRBV11-3 and J is TRBJ2-5, with 7 bases lining up with TRBD1. The V and J ends lost 5 bases and 5 bases, in that order; junction bases with no gene match: 8. The CDR3 has 14 amino acids. The germline V gene has CDR1 SGHNT and CDR2 YENEEA.

This clone was seen only once. The rearrangement uses TRBV6-1 and TRBJ2-7; TRBD1 might be the D (5 bases). V was pared by 5 bases and J by 0 bases, with 14 bases between. The CDR3 is made up of 15 amino acids. In germline, CDR1 is MNHNS, CDR2 SASEGT. CDR3 nucleotides: TGTGCCAGCAGTTTGACAGCCTTTAGCTCCTACGAGCAGTACTTC. This translates into CASSLTAFSSYEQYF.

This clone was seen a handful of times. The chain employs TRBV6-1 and TRBJ1-5; no reliable D call. From germline, CDR1 is MNHNS and CDR2 SASEGT. This CDR3 region has 14 residues. V was pared by 5 bases and J by 0 bases, with 8 bases between. CDR3: CASSPPYSNQPQHF. For the CDR3, the DNA is TGTGCCAGCAGTCCCCCTTATAGCAATCAGCCCCAGCATTTT.

The rearrangement joins TRBV11-2 to TRBJ1-2; D not certain. Germline CDR1 reads SGHAT; CDR2 reads FQNNGV. There are 12 residues in the CDR3. Trimming took 1 base from V and 5 from J, leaving 5 bases between them. This CDR3 reads CASSLGGYGYTF. CDR3 DNA sequence: TGTGCCAGCAGCTTAGGAGGGTATGGCTACACCTTC.

The V gene is TRBV7-3, the J gene TRBJ2-1, with D maybe TRBD2 (6 bases). Germline V CDR1 and CDR2: SGHTA, FQGTGA. The V end lost 11 bases, the J end lost 5 bases, and 22 bases lay between the germline ends. The length of the CDR3 is 15 residues. This chain's CDR3 is CAARRRRDVDNEQFF. The CDR3 bases are TGTGCCGCTCGGAGGAGGCGGGACGTGGACAATGAGCAGTTCTTC.

This chain uses TRBV30 with TRBJ2-7; TRBD2 matches at 12 bases. Germline V gives CDR1 GTSNPN, CDR2 SVGIG (reference sequence). The CDR3 has 14 residues. V gave up 2 bases and J gave up 4 bases; unmatched junction bases: 3. The CDR3 spells CAWSTLAGGYEQYF. The CDR3 DNA follows: TGTGCCTGGAGTACCCTAGCGGGAGGGTACGAGCAGTACTTC.

J is TRBJ2-5 and V is TRBV5-1; D uncertain. Germline-derived CDR1 and CDR2 are SGHRS and YFSETQ. The CDR3 length is 14 residues. V was trimmed by 5 bases and J by 1 base, leaving 12 bases between them. The CDR3 coding sequence is TGCGCCAGCAGGGTTACTTCGTTCCAAGAGACCCAGTACTTC. Amino acid sequence: CASRVTSFQETQYF.

This sequence joins TRBV21-1 and TRBJ2-7; the table's TRBD2 call for D was not verified on the DNA. TRBV21-1 is shown as a pseudogene. The CDR3 runs 14 residues. The CDR3 coding sequence is TGTGCCAGCATGCGGGGAGGGGGTGACTACGAGCAGTACTTC. It encodes CASMRGGGDYEQYF.

The CDR3, as DNA: TGTGCCAGCAGCGGGACAGGGTCTGGGGCCAACGTCCTGACTTTC. It encodes CASSGTGSGANVLTF. This chain joins TRBV28 and TRBJ2-6; TRBD1 agrees at 9 bases. The V gene end was trimmed by 6 bases and the J gene end by 1 base; junction bases not matched to a gene: 1. The germline V gene has CDR1 MDHEN and CDR2 SYDVKM. The CDR3 sequence is 15 residues long.

The CDR3 DNA is TGCGCCAGCAGCCACGACAGAGAGCAGTTCTTC. Residues: CASSHDREQFF. The J gene is TRBJ2-1, the V gene TRBV5-1; D possibly corresponds to TRBD1 (5 bases). Trimming took 4 bases from V and 10 from J, leaving 9 bases between them. This CDR3 contains 11 residues. The V gene's germline CDR1 is SGHRS and CDR2 YFSETQ.

V gene TRBV20-1 combines with J gene TRBJ2-3; tentatively, D is TRBD1 (6 bases). V was pared by 4 bases and J by 9 bases, with 11 bases between. This CDR3 comprises 11 residues. CDR1 and CDR2 from the germline V gene are DFQATT and SNEGSKA (reference sequence). The CDR3 loop reads CSANKDSTQYF. The CDR3 nucleotides are TGCAGTGCTAATAAGGACAGCACGCAGTATTTT.

The V and J genes are TRBV9 and TRBJ2-1; TRBD1 is a possible D gene (5 bases). CDR1 is SGDLS and CDR2 is YYNGEE in the germline V gene. The CDR3 has 11 residues. V dropped 2 bases and J dropped 10 bases, with 7 bases sitting between them. CDR3 region: CASSVKGEQFF. The CDR3 DNA is TGTGCCAGCAGCGTTAAGGGGGAGCAGTTCTTC. Full variable domain (remainder filled in from reference TRBV9 and TRBJ2-1): DSGVTQTPKHLITATGQRVTLRCSPRSGDLSVYWYQQSLDQGLQFLIQYYNGEERAKGNILERFSAQQFPDLHSELNLSSLELGDSALYFCASSVKGEQFFGPGTRLTVL.

The chain uses TRBV28 and TRBJ2-7, with 9 bases that match TRBD1. Losses at the gene ends were 6 bases for V and 6 bases for J; bases not matched to a gene: 9. Per the germline V gene, CDR1 is MDHEN and CDR2 is SYDVKM. The CDR3 has 14 residues. The chain's CDR3 is CASRGDRALGEQYF. The CDR3 bases are TGTGCCAGCAGGGGGGACAGGGCACTCGGCGAGCAGTACTTC.

The chain employs TRBV5-1 and TRBJ2-7; weak D call: TRBD2 (5 bases). V was clipped by 0 bases and J by 5 bases, with 15 bases between them. The CDR3 is 15 residues long. Germline CDR1 reads SGHRS; CDR2 reads YFSETQ. The CDR3 nucleotides are TGCGCCAGCAGCTTGGTTGAGGGCGGCGAAGACGAGCAGTACTTC. This encodes CASSLVEGGEDEQYF.

V and J are TRBV30 and TRBJ1-1; D may be TRBD1 (5 bases). Trimming removed 2 bases from V and 2 bases from J, with 9 bases in between. Germline loops: CDR1 GTSNPN, CDR2 SVGIG (reference sequence). This CDR3 region has 13 residues. CDR3 sequence (DNA): TGTGCCTGGAGTTTGACAGCTAACACTGAAGCTTTCTTT. As protein: CAWSLTANTEAFF.

The genes are TRBV6-1 and TRBJ2-1, with a weak D call TRBD1 (6 bases). The CDR3 runs to 15 residues. The V gene lost 2 bases and the J gene lost 7 bases, with 15 bases spanning the gap. Germline CDR1 reads MNHNS; CDR2 reads SASEGT. Here the CDR3 reads CASSERGFQGNEQFF. CDR3 nucleotides: TGTGCCAGCAGTGAAAGAGGATTCCAGGGGAATGAGCAGTTCTTC.

V gene TRBV7-9 combines with J gene TRBJ1-1; perhaps TRBD1 as D (6 bases). This CDR3 has 14 residues. Germline V gene sequence: CDR1 SEHNR, CDR2 FQNEAQ (reference sequence). Trimming pared 5 bases from V and 3 bases from J, leaving 13 bases between. As DNA, the CDR3 is TGTGCCAGCAGCCTCGGGACACATGACACTGAAGCTTTCTTT. Its translation is CASSLGTHDTEAFF.

The chain carries TRBV29-1 and TRBJ1-2, with a tentative D call TRBD1 (5 bases). Germline V lookup: CDR1 SQVTM, CDR2 ANQGSEA. Trimming cost V 6 bases and J 3 bases, with 11 bases left between them. CDR3 size: 12 residues. Written as DNA, the CDR3 is TGCAGCGTGGGGAGGGGTGACTATGGCTACACCTTC. Translation: CSVGRGDYGYTF. The entire variable domain, with the rest obtained from reference TRBV29-1 and TRBJ1-2, is as follows: SAVISQKPSRDICQRGTSLTIQCQVDSQVTMMFWYRQQPGQSLTLIATANQGSEATYESGFVIDKFPISRPNLTFSTLTVSNMSPEDSSIYLCSVGRGDYGYTFGSGTRLTVV.

This chain joins TRBV28 and TRBJ2-6; D possibly corresponds to TRBD2 (5 bases). This CDR3 spans 17 amino acids. Germline CDR1 is MDHEN and CDR2 is SYDVKM. The germline V and J ends were trimmed by 3 bases and 0 bases, with 12 bases remaining between them. DNA for the CDR3: TGTGCCAGCAGTTTTGGACTTTTTGGCTCTGGGGCCAACGTCCTGACTTTC. Translated: CASSFGLFGSGANVLTF. The full variable domain, its missing parts supplied by reference TRBV28 and TRBJ2-6, is DVKVTQSSRYLVKRTGEKVFLECVQDMDHENMFWYRQDPGLGLRLIYFSYDVKMKEKGDIPEGYSVSREKKERFSLILESASTNQTSMYLCASSFGLFGSGANVLTFGAGSRLTVL.

This clone showed up just once. The chain carries TRBV4-1 and TRBJ1-6; 8 bases agree with TRBD1. The germline gives CDR1 MGHRA, CDR2 YSYEKL. The CDR3 has 13 amino acids. The V segment lost 6 bases and the J segment 10 bases; nucleotides outside the gene matches: 5. DNA for the CDR3: TGCGCCAGCAGTGGGACAGGATACTCACCCCTCCACTTT. Its translation: CASSGTGYSPLHF.

This clone occurred once. J is TRBJ2-1 and V is TRBV6-5, with unresolved D. The germline V gene has CDR1 MNHEY and CDR2 SVGAGI. This CDR3 has 13 amino acids. With 2 bases removed from V and 6 bases from J, the gap between germline ends came to 8 bases. In DNA, the CDR3 is TGTGCCAGCAGTTACCTTCCCAGCAATGAGCAGTTCTTC. Encoded protein: CASSYLPSNEQFF.

The genes are TRBV14 and TRBJ1-4, with D perhaps matching TRBD1 (5 bases). Germline V gene data show CDR1 as SGHDN and CDR2 as FVKESK. Trimming took 4 bases from V and 8 from J, leaving 14 bases between them. This CDR3 spans 14 amino acids. CDR3 sequence: CASSLGGGTEKLFF. CDR3 nucleotide sequence: TGTGCCAGCAGCCTCGGCGGGGGAACGGAAAAACTGTTTTTT.

The chain employs TRBV5-1 and TRBJ1-1, with D unclear. V lost 3 bases to trimming and J lost 3 bases, with 12 bases between them. The CDR3 sequence is 14 residues long. Germline V gene data show CDR1 as SGHRS and CDR2 as YFSETQ. The chain's CDR3 is CASSSFDTDTEAFF. CDR3 nucleotides: TGCGCCAGCAGCTCTTTTGACACGGACACTGAAGCTTTCTTT.

A note on this clone: The sample contains more than one DNA sequence encoding this CDR3. The V call is TRBV2, the J call TRBJ2-7; unclear D gene. Per the germline V gene, CDR1 is SNHLY and CDR2 is FYNNEI. The ends were cut back, 6 bases at V and 2 bases at J, with 11 bases in the middle. This CDR3 spans 13 amino acids. As DNA, the CDR3 is TGTGCCAGCAGCCGACAAGGCCCCTACGAGCAGTACTTC. Its translation: CASSRQGPYEQYF.

The chain recombines TRBV6-4 with TRBJ1-1; D might be TRBD1 (6 bases). V shed 0 bases and J shed 4 bases, with 15 bases lying between them. The germline CDR1 and CDR2 sequences are MRHNA and SNTAGT. The CDR3 consists of 16 residues. For the CDR3, the DNA is TGTGCCAGCAGTGACTCTGTAGGGGGGGCAGGCACTGAAGCTTTCTTT. Encoded protein: CASSDSVGGAGTEAFF.

The V call is TRBV2, the J call TRBJ1-4; tentatively, D is TRBD1 (5 bases). This CDR3 has 14 amino acids. V was pared by 3 bases and J by 7 bases, with 12 bases between. Germline values: CDR1 SNHLY, CDR2 FYNNEI. Here the CDR3 DNA reads TGTGCCAGCAGTGACCAGGGAAGCAGTGAAAAACTGTTTTTT. Amino acids: CASSDQGSSEKLFF.

This rearrangement joins TRBV5-1 to TRBJ2-1; TRBD2 matches 13 bases. V lost 0 bases and J lost 0; bases outside the gene matches: 6. The germline CDR1 and CDR2 sequences are SGHRS and YFSETQ. CDR3 length equals 19 residues. The CDR3 protein is CASSLGLAGGESSYNEQFF. Written as DNA, the CDR3 is TGCGCCAGCAGCTTGGGACTAGCGGGAGGCGAGAGCTCCTACAATGAGCAGTTCTTC. Full variable domain (outside the CDR3, taken from reference TRBV5-1 and TRBJ2-1): KAGVTQTPRYLIKTRGQQVTLSCSPISGHRSVSWYQQTPGQGLQFLFEYFSETQRNKGNFPGRFSGRQFSNSRSEMNVSTLELGDSALYLCASSLGLAGGESSYNEQFFGPGTRLTVL.

This chain joins TRBV7-3 and TRBJ2-5, with 8 bases that match TRBD2. The CDR3 totals 14 residues. V trimming: 0 bases; J trimming: 10 bases; junction bases outside the gene matches: 7. Germline CDR1 reads SGHTA; CDR2 reads FQGTGA. DNA for the CDR3: TGTGCCAGCAGCTTAACGTCGGCTAGCGGGTTCCAGTACTTC. As protein: CASSLTSASGFQYF.